Presented here are 20 T cell receptor beta chains from one specimen sequenced in a study of blood T cell repertoires in COVID-19. Profiled with immunoSEQ multiplex PCR; TCRdb holds only in-frame clones, not every one. The data show approximately 160,000 clones, more than 70% seen once. The sample consisted of peripheral blood. The origin of the receptors is a man aged 45-65 years with active or convalescent COVID-19.

In DNA, the CDR3 is TGTGCCAGCAGCTCGCTGGACAGGGGCAACACTGAAGCTTTCTTT. Amino acid sequence: CASSSLDRGNTEAFF. The chain uses TRBV13 and TRBJ1-1; 9 bases line up with TRBD1. The germline gives CDR1 PRHDT, CDR2 FYEKMQ (reference sequence). J was trimmed by 2 bases and V by 4 bases; bases with no gene match: 5. The CDR3 length is 15 residues.

The chain carries TRBV29-1 and TRBJ2-1; tentative D call: TRBD2 (6 bases). The germline V gene encodes CDR1 SQVTM and CDR2 ANQGSEA. The CDR3 has 14 residues. V was pared by 3 bases and J by 1 base, with 10 bases between. The CDR3, as DNA: TGCAGCGTTGATGGTAGCGGATCCTACAATGAGCAGTTCTTC. This codes for CSVDGSGSYNEQFF.

The V and J genes are TRBV19 and TRBJ1-1, with D perhaps matching TRBD1 (5 bases). The germline V and J ends were trimmed by 3 bases and 1 base, with 6 bases remaining between them. Germline CDR1 and CDR2: LNHDA and SQIVND (reference sequence). This CDR3 region has 13 residues. CDR3 DNA: TGTGCCAGTAGTATTGGGGCGAACACTGAAGCTTTCTTT. Encoded protein: CASSIGANTEAFF.

This clone came up a few times. This chain uses TRBV10-3 with TRBJ2-7; 10 bases align to TRBD1. The CDR3 loop spans 15 amino acids. Germline V gene sequence: CDR1 ENHRY, CDR2 SYGVKD. The trim removed 5 bases at V and 2 bases at J, leaving 6 bases unmatched. CDR3 residues: CAISQTGTGAYEQYF. In DNA form, the CDR3 reads TGTGCCATCAGTCAAACCGGGACAGGGGCCTACGAGCAGTACTTC.

The chain carries TRBV6-5 and TRBJ1-1; no clear D gene. Trimming took 4 bases from V and 1 from J, leaving 7 bases between them. CDR3 length equals 13 residues. Germline V lookup: CDR1 MNHEY, CDR2 SVGAGI. The CDR3 protein is CASSSPRNTEAFF. CDR3 nucleotide sequence: TGTGCCAGCAGTTCCCCCCGGAACACTGAAGCTTTCTTT.

The genes are TRBV30 and TRBJ1-2; the D gene is possibly TRBD1 (5 bases). V dropped 0 bases and J dropped 6 bases, with 8 bases sitting between them. Germline loops: CDR1 GTSNPN, CDR2 SVGIG (reference sequence). The CDR3 is 12 residues long. The CDR3 loop reads CAWSVGGDGYTF. The CDR3 DNA reads TGTGCCTGGAGTGTAGGAGGGGATGGCTACACCTTC.

The chain employs TRBV29-1 and TRBJ2-1, with 7 bases that match TRBD2. J gave up 7 bases and V 7 bases, and 13 bases lay outside the gene matches. Germline V gene lookup returns CDR1 SQVTM and CDR2 ANQGSEA. CDR3 size: 14 residues. CDR3 DNA: TGCAGCGCCCCTACTGGCGGGAGAAGGAATGAGCAGTTCTTC. This encodes CSAPTGGRRNEQFF.

V and J are TRBV2 and TRBJ2-3; D remains unclear. V dropped 7 bases and J dropped 0 bases, with 11 bases sitting between them. The CDR3 spans 14 residues. Per the germline V gene, CDR1 is SNHLY and CDR2 is FYNNEI. The CDR3 reads CASIPTASTDTQYF. Written as DNA, the CDR3 is TGTGCCAGCATTCCAACAGCTAGCACAGATACGCAGTATTTT.

This sequence joins TRBV9 and TRBJ2-2; 8 nucleotides agree with TRBD2. Germline loops: CDR1 SGDLS, CDR2 YYNGEE. The CDR3 totals 16 residues. Trimming removed 4 bases from V and 7 bases from J; junction bases left unmatched: 12. The DNA for the CDR3 is TGTGCCAGCAGCCCCGAAAGCGGGAGAAAAATCGGGGAGCTGTTTTTT. It specifies CASSPESGRKIGELFF.

This sequence joins TRBV10-3 and TRBJ1-1, with D perhaps matching TRBD1 (5 bases). CDR3 length: 14 residues. Germline values: CDR1 ENHRY, CDR2 SYGVKD. The ends were cut back, 6 bases at V and 1 base at J, with 12 bases in the middle. CDR3 DNA sequence: TGTGCCATCAGGGGGGGACGGCAGAACACTGAAGCTTTCTTT. This sequence encodes CAIRGGRQNTEAFF.

V and J are TRBV19 and TRBJ2-7, with TRBD1 matching over 7 bases. This CDR3 has 15 amino acids. Trimming took 4 bases from V and 3 from J; bases not matched to a gene: 9. Germline V CDR1 and CDR2: LNHDA, SQIVND (reference sequence). Here the CDR3 DNA reads TGTGCCAGTAGTAAAACCGGGACAGACTTCTACGAGCAGTACTTC. As protein: CASSKTGTDFYEQYF.

The chain employs TRBV5-1 and TRBJ2-7; 8 bases align to TRBD1. Germline-derived CDR1 and CDR2 are SGHRS and YFSETQ. V trimming: 2 bases; J trimming: 5 bases; junction bases outside the gene matches: 6. This CDR3 comprises 14 residues. DNA of the CDR3: TGCGCCAGCAGCTTTCGACAGGGGAGTCACGAGCAGTACTTC. Translation gives CASSFRQGSHEQYF.

In this sample, this clone turned up a few times. This chain connects TRBV2 to TRBJ1-4, with D unresolved. V was cut by 8 bases and J by 0 bases, with 13 bases left in between. The CDR3 is 15 amino acids. CDR1 and CDR2 from the germline V gene are SNHLY and FYNNEI. The CDR3 here is CASCSLGSTNEKLFF. In DNA form, the CDR3 reads TGTGCCAGCTGTTCACTGGGCTCAACTAATGAAAAACTGTTTTTT.

The sample holds one count of this clone. The chain uses TRBV4-3 and TRBJ2-3; TRBD2 matches at 10 bases. The V gene end was trimmed by 4 bases and the J gene end by 1 base; junction bases not matched to a gene: 8. The V gene's germline CDR1 is LGHNA and CDR2 YSLEER. There are 17 residues in the CDR3. The CDR3 protein is CASSPITGTSGTDTQYF. The CDR3 coding sequence is TGCGCCAGCAGCCCAATCACCGGGACTAGCGGCACAGATACGCAGTATTTT.

The table lists this clone with a few counts. The CDR3 DNA reads as TGTGCCAGCAGCTTAGGACCCCCCAGGGCCGGGGGCTACACCTTC. Residues: CASSLGPPRAGGYTF. The genes are TRBV7-2 and TRBJ1-2, with a possible D match to TRBD1 (5 bases). The germline gives CDR1 SGHTA, CDR2 FQGNSA. The CDR3 is made up of 15 amino acids. Trimming left V 1 base short and J 8 bases short, with 17 bases between.

This CDR3 reads CASSQGATTDTQYF. As DNA, the CDR3 is TGTGCCAGTAGCCAGGGGGCAACCACAGATACGCAGTATTTT. The chain links TRBV19 to TRBJ2-3; 8 bases line up with TRBD1. This CDR3 is 14 amino acids long. Germline values: CDR1 LNHDA, CDR2 SQIVND (reference sequence). Losses at the gene ends were 6 bases for V and 2 bases for J; bases not matched to a gene: 4. Drawing the rest from reference TRBV19 and TRBJ2-3, the complete variable domain is DGGITQSPKYLFRKEGQNVTLSCEQNLNHDAMYWYRQDPGQGLRLIYYSQIVNDFQKGDIAEGYSVSREKKESFPLTVTSAQKNPTAFYLCASSQGATTDTQYFGPGTRLTVL.

The CDR3 DNA reads TGTGCCAGCAGCCAAGACGGGACAGGGAATTCACCCCTCCACTTT. This gives the protein CASSQDGTGNSPLHF. The gene calls are TRBV3-1 (or the pseudogene TRBV3-2) and TRBJ1-6, with TRBD1 matching over 9 bases. This CDR3 contains 15 residues. The V and J ends lost 0 bases and 7 bases, in that order; junction bases with no gene match: 1. Germline lookup yields CDR1 LGHDT and CDR2 YNNKEL (reference sequence).

The chain carries TRBV18 and TRBJ1-2; D remains unclear. The CDR3 spans 12 residues. V shed 4 bases and J shed 11 bases, with 14 bases lying between them. Germline loops: CDR1 KGHSH, CDR2 LQKENI. The CDR3 nucleotides are TGTGCCAGCTCACGACCTCCCGGAGGGTACACCTTC. Translated, it gives CASSRPPGGYTF.

V and J are TRBV7-3 and TRBJ2-1, with D possibly being TRBD2 (6 bases). Germline values: CDR1 SGHTA, CDR2 FQGTGA. Trimming took off 6 bases at V and 5 bases at J, with 17 bases between the two ends. This CDR3 contains 15 residues. CDR3 region: CASSSLGLGNNEQFF. In DNA form, the CDR3 reads TGTGCCAGCAGTTCTCTGGGACTCGGCAACAATGAGCAGTTCTTC.

The sample holds a few counts of this clone. The V and J genes are TRBV21-1 and TRBJ1-3. TRBV21-1 is reported as a pseudogene. The CDR3 is made up of 17 amino acids. CDR3 DNA: TGTGCCAGCAGCAAAAGGGAGCCTCCCTTCTCTGGAAACACCATATATTTT. This gives the protein CASSKREPPFSGNTIYF.